A selection of T cell receptor beta chains follows, all from one sample in a study of shared clonotypes between healthy human individuals. The table came from immunoSEQ multiplex PCR; TCRdb's copy has only in-frame clones and leaves some out. The top ten hold roughly 50% of the sample, which has 80,000 to 100,000 clones, approximately 75% seen once. The specimen sequenced was memory CD8+ T cells sorted from blood. The origin of the receptors is a man younger than 45 in good health. Each CDR3 is given with its conserved first and last residue. The order of the fields is D gene, clone size, V gene, J gene, CDR3 DNA, CDR3 protein. The D gene is left open where the match is weak. Clone size is not always given. Where it is, it says once, few, many or a class for expanded clones.

>.|.|TRBV6-5|TRBJ2-6
TGTGCCAGCAGTTACAACAGTGGTTCTGGGGCCAACGTCCTGACTTTC
CASSYNSGSGANVLTF
>.|.|TRBV10-2|TRBJ1-3
TGCGCCAGCTCTTTTGACCCTCGCCGACGGAGGGCCTCGCCCCTCGCTGGAAACACCATATATTTT
CASSFDPRRRRASPLAGNTIYF
>.|.|TRBV28|TRBJ2-3
TGTGCCAGCAGTAAGGACTCCTCTCGAGCAGATACGCAGTATTTT
CASSKDSSRADTQYF
>.|.|TRBV7-8|TRBJ2-3
TGTGCCAGCAGCTTACGGTCTGAACAATCCTACACAGATACGCAGTATTTT
CASSLRSEQSYTDTQYF
>.|.|TRBV4-1|TRBJ2-1
TGCGCCAGCAGCCAAGACCCGAGGAGAGCTTACAATGAGCAGTTCTTC
CASSQDPRRAYNEQFF
>TRBD2|.|TRBV6-4|TRBJ2-1
TGTGCCAGCAGTGAGACTAGCGGGAGGGCCGATGAGCAGTTCTTC
CASSETSGRADEQFF
>TRBD2|few|TRBV25-1|TRBJ2-1
TGTGCCAGCAGTGAATCGGGTAGCGGGAAATATAATGAGCAGTTCTTC
CASSESGSGKYNEQFF
>.|.|TRBV28|TRBJ1-1
TGTGCCAGCAATACACTGAAAGGGGGAAGCACTGAAGCTTTCTTT
CASNTLKGGSTEAFF
>.|once|TRBV27|TRBJ2-3
TGTGCCAGCAGAACACAGGAGATTAGCACAGATACGCAGTATTTT
CASRTQEISTDTQYF
>.|.|TRBV11-3|TRBJ2-1
TGTGCCAGCAGCTTAGAGAGTCGCAATGAGCAGTTCTTC
CASSLESRNEQFF
>.|.|TRBV2|TRBJ1-1
TGTGCCAGCAGTGGAGGAAGGAACACTGAAGCTTTCTTT
CASSGGRNTEAFF
>.|.|TRBV25-1|TRBJ1-3
TGTGCCACAACGGGGAGTTCCTCTGGAAACACCATATATTTT
CATTGSSSGNTIYF
>.|.|TRBV11-3|TRBJ2-3
TGTGCCAGCAGCCGGAGGGGGCTCGGGTCAGATACGCAGTATTTT
CASSRRGLGSDTQYF
>TRBD1|.|TRBV4-1|TRBJ2-7
TGCGCCAGCAGCCAAGGGGACAGAGGCTCCTACGAGCAGTACTTC
CASSQGDRGSYEQYF
>TRBD2|.|TRBV6-1|TRBJ2-2
TGTGCCAGCAGTGAAGAGGGGAGCGGGAGTAAGGCCGGGGAGCTGTTTTTT
CASSEEGSGSKAGELFF
>TRBD1|few|TRBV6-5|TRBJ1-5
TGTGCCAGCAAGGGACAGGGGATCAATCAGCCCCAGCATTTT
CASKGQGINQPQHF
>TRBD1|.|TRBV5-5|TRBJ1-6
TGTGCCAGCAGCAAGAACACCGGGACAGGGTTTGTTTCACCCCTCCACTTT
CASSKNTGTGFVSPLHF
>.|.|TRBV25-1|TRBJ2-7
TGTGCCAGCAGTGAACCGACCACGGAGGGGAGCTCCTACGAGCAGTACTTC
CASSEPTTEGSSYEQYF
>.|.|TRBV21-1|TRBJ2-1
TGTGCCAGCAGCAAAGCCGGGACAGGGGGCCTAATGCCGTTCTTC
CASSKAGTGGLMPFF
>TRBD2|.|TRBV7-2|TRBJ2-7
TGTGCCAGCAGCGCCCTAGCGGGAGGACCTACCTACGAGCAGTACTTC
CASSALAGGPTYEQYF
>.|many|TRBV11-2|TRBJ2-1
TGTGCCAGCAGCTTTGGATGGGGCGGGAATCACGTGGATGAGCAGTTCTTC
CASSFGWGGNHVDEQFF
>TRBD1|.|TRBV5-1|TRBJ1-2
TGCGCCAGCAGCGAACCGGGACAGGGTAACTATGGCTACACCTTC
CASSEPGQGNYGYTF
>.|.|TRBV15|TRBJ2-3
TGTGCCACCAGCAGAAGAACTTATACCGATACGCAGTATTTT
CATSRRTYTDTQYF
>.|once|TRBV14|TRBJ1-4
TGTGCCAGCAGCCGAGACTTGGCCGGGAGGAAACTGTTTTTT
CASSRDLAGRKLFF
>.|few|TRBV27|TRBJ1-5
TGTGCCAGCAGTCCGACCGGTAGGCCGCAGCATTTT
CASSPTGRPQHF
>.|few|TRBV18|TRBJ1-2
TGTGCCAGCTCACCAAACAGGGCGGACTATGGCTACACCTTC
CASSPNRADYGYTF
>.|few|TRBV13|TRBJ1-1
TGTGCCAGCAGCTGGCTAGGTAGTAACACTGAAGCTTTCTTT
CASSWLGSNTEAFF
>TRBD1|.|TRBV18|TRBJ1-5
TGTGCCAGCTCACTCGGGACAGGGTCGAATCAGCCCCAGCATTTT
CASSLGTGSNQPQHF
>.|few|TRBV19|TRBJ2-7
TGTGCCAGTAGTATGGTAGATTCCTACGAGCAGTACTTC
CASSMVDSYEQYF
>TRBD1|.|TRBV7-8|TRBJ2-6
TGTGCCAGCAGCTTACGGGACAGGGGGCTAGGGGCTGGGGCCAACGTCCTGACTTTC
CASSLRDRGLGAGANVLTF
>.|.|TRBV29-1|TRBJ2-2
TGCAGCGTTGACGGCCTCCCCAACACCGGGGAGCTGTTTTTT
CSVDGLPNTGELFF
>.|.|TRBV7-2|TRBJ2-5
TGTGCCAGCAGCTTGTCAGCGGCCCAAGAGACCCAGTACTTC
CASSLSAAQETQYF
>TRBD1|.|TRBV7-8|TRBJ1-5
TGTGCCAGCAGCCCGGAGGGGACAGTGAATCAGCCCCAGCATTTT
CASSPEGTVNQPQHF
>TRBD1|.|TRBV6-5|TRBJ2-4
TGTGCCAGCAGTTACGCCCCACAGGGGGCAAGGTACTTC
CASSYAPQGARYF
>TRBD1|.|TRBV5-1|TRBJ2-7
TGCGCCAGCAGCCCTTTGGGGGACAGGAGAAGGGGCCTCTACGAGCAGTACTTC
CASSPLGDRRRGLYEQYF
>.|.|TRBV5-4|TRBJ2-1
TGTGCCAGCTCCCCTGGGAGTTCGGACTCTGAGCAGTTCTTC
CASSPGSSDSEQFF
>.|.|TRBV28|TRBJ2-7
TGTGCCAGCAGTCTCTTGAACTACGAGCAGTACTTC
CASSLLNYEQYF
>.|.|TRBV28|TRBJ1-4
TGTGCCAGCAGTTTTTATCGGGGGGCAACTAATGAAAAACTGTTTTTT
CASSFYRGATNEKLFF
>.|.|TRBV7-3|TRBJ2-7
TGTGCCAGCAGCTTATTTGGTGGGCGGACCTACGAGCAGTACTTC
CASSLFGGRTYEQYF
>.|.|TRBV7-9|TRBJ2-7
TGTGCCAGCAGCCCCATAGCGTACGAGCAGTACTTC
CASSPIAYEQYF
>.|many|TRBV6-6|TRBJ2-1
TGTGCCAGCACCCTGGGTAGCAGCTACAATGAGCAGTTCTTC
CASTLGSSYNEQFF
>.|.|TRBV7-8|TRBJ1-2
TGTGCCAGCAGCTCTCCCGACAGCTATGGCTACACCTTC
CASSSPDSYGYTF
>.|.|TRBV28|TRBJ2-3
TGTGCCAGCACCCTTCCCGCGGGCAGGGGCACAGATACGCAGTATTTT
CASTLPAGRGTDTQYF
>.|few|TRBV7-5|TRBJ1-5
TGTGTCAGAAGCTTCTACCGGGACCACAATCAGCCCCAGCATTTT
CVRSFYRDHNQPQHF
>TRBD2|.|TRBV29-1|TRBJ2-5
TGCAGCGTTGAAGGCGGACTAGCGGGAGTACAAGAGACCCAGTACTTC
CSVEGGLAGVQETQYF
>TRBD2|.|TRBV6-6|TRBJ2-1
TGTGCCAGCAGTCCGGGGACTAGCGGGAGGAATGAGCAGTTCTTC
CASSPGTSGRNEQFF
>TRBD2|.|TRBV27|TRBJ2-5
TGTGCCAGCAGTTCTCAGGGAGGGCCTCGGGTCGAGACCCAGTACTTC
CASSSQGGPRVETQYF
>.|.|TRBV15|TRBJ2-2
TGTGCCACCAGCAGAGAAGTTACCGGGGAGCTGTTTTTT
CATSREVTGELFF
>.|few|TRBV28|TRBJ2-7
TGTGCCAGCAGGGCGGTATCCTACGAGCAGTACTTC
CASRAVSYEQYF